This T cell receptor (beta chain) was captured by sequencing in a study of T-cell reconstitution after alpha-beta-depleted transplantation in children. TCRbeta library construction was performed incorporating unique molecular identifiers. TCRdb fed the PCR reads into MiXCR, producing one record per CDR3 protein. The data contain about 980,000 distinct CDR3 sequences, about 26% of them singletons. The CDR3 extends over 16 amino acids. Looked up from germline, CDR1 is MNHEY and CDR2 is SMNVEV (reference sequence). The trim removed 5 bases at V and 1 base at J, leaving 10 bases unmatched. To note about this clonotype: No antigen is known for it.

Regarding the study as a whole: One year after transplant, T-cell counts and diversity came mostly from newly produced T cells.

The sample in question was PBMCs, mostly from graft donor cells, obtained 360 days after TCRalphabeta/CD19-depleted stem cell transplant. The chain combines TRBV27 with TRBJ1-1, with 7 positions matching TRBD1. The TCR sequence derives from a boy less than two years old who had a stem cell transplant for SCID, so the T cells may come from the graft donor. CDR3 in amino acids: CASSPYGGGENTEAFF. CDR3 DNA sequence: TGTGCCAGCAGTCCGTATGGAGGGGGCGAGAACACTGAAGCTTTCTTT.